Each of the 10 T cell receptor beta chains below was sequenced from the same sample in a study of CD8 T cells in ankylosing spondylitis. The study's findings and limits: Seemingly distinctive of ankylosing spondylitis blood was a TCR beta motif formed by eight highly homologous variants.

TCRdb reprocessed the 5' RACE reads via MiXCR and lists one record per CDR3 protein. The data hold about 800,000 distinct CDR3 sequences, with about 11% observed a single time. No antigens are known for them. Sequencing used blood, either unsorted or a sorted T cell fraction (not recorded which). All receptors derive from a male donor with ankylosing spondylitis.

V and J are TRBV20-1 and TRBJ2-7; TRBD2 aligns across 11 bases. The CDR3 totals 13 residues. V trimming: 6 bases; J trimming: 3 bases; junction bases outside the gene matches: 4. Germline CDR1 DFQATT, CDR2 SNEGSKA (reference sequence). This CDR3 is CSAPLAGVYEQYF. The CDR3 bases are TGCAGTGCCCCACTAGCGGGAGTCTACGAGCAGTACTTC.

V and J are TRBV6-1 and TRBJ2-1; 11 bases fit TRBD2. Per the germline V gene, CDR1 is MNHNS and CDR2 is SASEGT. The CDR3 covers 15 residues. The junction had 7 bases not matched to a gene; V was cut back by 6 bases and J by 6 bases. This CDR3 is CASSPGLAEFNEQFF. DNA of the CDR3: TGTGCCAGCAGCCCGGGACTAGCGGAGTTCAATGAGCAGTTCTTC.

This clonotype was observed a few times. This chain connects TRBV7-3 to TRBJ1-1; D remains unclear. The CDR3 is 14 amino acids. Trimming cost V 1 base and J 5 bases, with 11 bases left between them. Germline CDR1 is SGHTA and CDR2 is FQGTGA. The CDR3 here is CASSLKAGETEAFF. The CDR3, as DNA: TGTGCCAGCAGCTTAAAGGCAGGAGAGACTGAAGCTTTCTTT.

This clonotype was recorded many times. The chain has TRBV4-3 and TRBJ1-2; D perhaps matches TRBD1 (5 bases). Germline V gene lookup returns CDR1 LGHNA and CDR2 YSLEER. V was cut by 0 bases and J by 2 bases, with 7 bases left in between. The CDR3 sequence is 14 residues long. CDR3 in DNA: TGCGCCAGCAGCCAAGACAGGACAAACTATGGCTACACCTTC. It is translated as CASSQDRTNYGYTF.

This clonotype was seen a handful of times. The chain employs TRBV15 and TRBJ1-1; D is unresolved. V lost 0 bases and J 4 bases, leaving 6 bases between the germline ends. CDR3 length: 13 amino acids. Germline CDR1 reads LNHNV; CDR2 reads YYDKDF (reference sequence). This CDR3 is CATSREKITEAFF. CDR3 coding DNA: TGTGCCACCAGCAGAGAAAAAATCACTGAAGCTTTCTTT.

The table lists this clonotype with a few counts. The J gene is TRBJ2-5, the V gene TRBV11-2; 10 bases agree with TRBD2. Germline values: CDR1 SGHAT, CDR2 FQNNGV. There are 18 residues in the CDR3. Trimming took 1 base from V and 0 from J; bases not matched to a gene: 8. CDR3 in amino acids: CASSLVPSGRGYQETQYF. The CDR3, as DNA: TGTGCCAGCAGCTTAGTACCCAGCGGGAGGGGTTACCAAGAGACCCAGTACTTC.

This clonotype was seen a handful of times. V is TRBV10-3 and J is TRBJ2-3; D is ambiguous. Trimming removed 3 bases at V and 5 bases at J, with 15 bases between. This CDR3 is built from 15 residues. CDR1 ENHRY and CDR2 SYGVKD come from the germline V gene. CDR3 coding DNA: TGTGCCATCAGTGAAGGCACCGCTCTCAGAGATACGCAGTATTTT. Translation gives CAISEGTALRDTQYF.

In nucleotides, the CDR3 is TGCAGTGCTAGAGATACAGGGACAGGGGGCTCTCAGCCCCAGCATTTT. Translating it yields CSARDTGTGGSQPQHF. This chain joins TRBV20-1 and TRBJ1-5; 12 nucleotides line up with TRBD1. Germline V gene lookup returns CDR1 DFQATT and CDR2 SNEGSKA (reference sequence). The CDR3 extends over 16 amino acids. V was pared by 0 bases and J by 6 bases, with 6 bases of the junction left unmatched.

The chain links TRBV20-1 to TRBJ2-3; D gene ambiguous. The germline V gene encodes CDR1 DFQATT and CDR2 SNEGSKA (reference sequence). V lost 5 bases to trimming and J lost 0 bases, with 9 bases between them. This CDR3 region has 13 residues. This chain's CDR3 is CSADPRSTDTQYF. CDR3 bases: TGCAGTGCTGACCCCCGGAGCACAGATACGCAGTATTTT.

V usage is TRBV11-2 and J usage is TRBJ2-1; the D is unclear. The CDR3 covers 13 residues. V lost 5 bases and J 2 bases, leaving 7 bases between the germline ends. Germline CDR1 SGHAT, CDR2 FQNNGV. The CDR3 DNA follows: TGTGCCAGCAGCGGGAATCCCTACAATGAGCAGTTCTTC. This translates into CASSGNPYNEQFF.